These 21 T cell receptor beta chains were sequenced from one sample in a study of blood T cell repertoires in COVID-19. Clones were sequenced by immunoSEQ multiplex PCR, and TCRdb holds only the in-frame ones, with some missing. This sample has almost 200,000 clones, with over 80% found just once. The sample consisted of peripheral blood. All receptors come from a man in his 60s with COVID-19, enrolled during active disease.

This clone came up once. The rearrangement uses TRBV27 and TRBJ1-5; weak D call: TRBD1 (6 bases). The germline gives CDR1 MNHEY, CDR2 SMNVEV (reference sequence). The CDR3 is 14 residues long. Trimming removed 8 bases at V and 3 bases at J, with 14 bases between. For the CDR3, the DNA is TGTGCCAGCGGCATTGGACAGAACAATCAGCCCCAGCATTTT. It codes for CASGIGQNNQPQHF.

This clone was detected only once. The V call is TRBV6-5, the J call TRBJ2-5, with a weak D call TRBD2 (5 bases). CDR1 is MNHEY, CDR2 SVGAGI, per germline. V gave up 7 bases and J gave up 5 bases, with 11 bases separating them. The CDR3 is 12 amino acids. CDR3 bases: TGTGCCAGCAAATGGACGGGGGAGACCCAGTACTTC. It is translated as CASKWTGETQYF.

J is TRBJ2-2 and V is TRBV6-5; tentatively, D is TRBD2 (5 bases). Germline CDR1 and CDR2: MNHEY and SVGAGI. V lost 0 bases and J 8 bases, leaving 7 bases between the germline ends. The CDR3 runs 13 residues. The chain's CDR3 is CASSYSIAGELFF. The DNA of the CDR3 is TGTGCCAGCAGTTACTCGATAGCGGGGGAGCTGTTTTTT.

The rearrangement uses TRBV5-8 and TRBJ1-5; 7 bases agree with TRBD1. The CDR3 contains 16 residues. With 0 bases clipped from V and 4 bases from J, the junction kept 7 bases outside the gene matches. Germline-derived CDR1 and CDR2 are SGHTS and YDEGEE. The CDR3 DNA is TGTGCCAGCAGCTTGGGCAGGGGGATAGGAAATCAGCCCCAGCATTTT. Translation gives CASSLGRGIGNQPQHF.

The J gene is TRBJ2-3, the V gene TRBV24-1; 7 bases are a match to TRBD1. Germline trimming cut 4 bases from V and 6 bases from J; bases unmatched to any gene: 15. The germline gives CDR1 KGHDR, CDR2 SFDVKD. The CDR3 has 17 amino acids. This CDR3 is CATSDPPGQSESDTQYF. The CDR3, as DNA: TGTGCCACCAGTGACCCCCCGGGACAGTCGGAATCGGATACGCAGTATTTT.

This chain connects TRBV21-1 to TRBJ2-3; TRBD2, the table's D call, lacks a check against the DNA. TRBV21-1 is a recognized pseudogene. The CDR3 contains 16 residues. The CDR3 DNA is TGTGCCAGCAGCAAAGATAGCCCCGAAGGCACAGATACGCAGTATTTT. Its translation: CASSKDSPEGTDTQYF.

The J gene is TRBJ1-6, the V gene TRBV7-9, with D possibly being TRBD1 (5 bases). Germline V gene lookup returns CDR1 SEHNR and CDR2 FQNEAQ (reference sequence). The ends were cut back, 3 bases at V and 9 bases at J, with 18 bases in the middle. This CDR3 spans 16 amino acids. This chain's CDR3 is CASSFPGLGEVSPLHF. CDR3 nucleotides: TGTGCCAGCAGCTTCCCTGGACTGGGGGAGGTTTCACCCCTCCACTTT.

The CDR3 DNA reads TGTGCCAGCTCAGGTCTACTAGCGGGAGGAGGTGATACGCAGTATTTT. Its protein product is CASSGLLAGGGDTQYF. The V gene is TRBV18, the J gene TRBJ2-3, with 12 positions matching TRBD2. The V gene's germline CDR1 is KGHSH and CDR2 LQKENI. V lost 5 bases to trimming and J lost 6 bases; unmatched junction nucleotides: 9. The CDR3 sequence is 16 residues long. The complete variable domain, with remaining parts taken from reference TRBV18 and TRBJ2-3, reads NAGVMQNPRHLVRRRGQEARLRCSPMKGHSHVYWYRQLPEEGLKFMVYLQKENIIDESGMPKERFSAEFPKEGPSILRIQQVVRGDSAAYFCASSGLLAGGGDTQYFGPGTRLTVL.

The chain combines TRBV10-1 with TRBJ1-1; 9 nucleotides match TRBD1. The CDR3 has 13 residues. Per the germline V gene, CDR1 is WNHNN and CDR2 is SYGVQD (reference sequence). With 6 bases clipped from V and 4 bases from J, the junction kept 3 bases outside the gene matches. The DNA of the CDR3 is TGCGCCAGCAGCACAGGGGGCCTCACTGAAGCTTTCTTT. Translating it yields CASSTGGLTEAFF.

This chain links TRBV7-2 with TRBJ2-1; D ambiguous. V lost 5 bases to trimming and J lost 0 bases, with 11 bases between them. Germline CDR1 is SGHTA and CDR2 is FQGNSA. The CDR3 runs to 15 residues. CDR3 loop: CASSVSVSSYNEQFF. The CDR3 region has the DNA TGTGCCAGCAGCGTTTCTGTTAGCTCCTACAATGAGCAGTTCTTC.

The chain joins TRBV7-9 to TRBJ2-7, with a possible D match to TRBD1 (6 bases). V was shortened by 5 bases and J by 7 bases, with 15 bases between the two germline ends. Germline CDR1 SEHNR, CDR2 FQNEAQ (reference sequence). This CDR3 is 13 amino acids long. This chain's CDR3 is CASSGTGRGEQYF. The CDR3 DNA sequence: TGTGCCAGCAGCGGAACAGGGCGTGGGGAGCAGTACTTC.

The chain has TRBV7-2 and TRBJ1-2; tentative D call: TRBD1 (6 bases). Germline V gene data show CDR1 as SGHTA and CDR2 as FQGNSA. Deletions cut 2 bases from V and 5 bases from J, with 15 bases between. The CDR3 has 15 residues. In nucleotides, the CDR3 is TGTGCCAGCAGCTTACGGGCAGGGGAAATTTATGGCTACACCTTC. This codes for CASSLRAGEIYGYTF. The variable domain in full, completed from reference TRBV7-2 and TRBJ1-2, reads GAGVSQSPSNKVTEKGKDVELRCDPISGHTALYWYRQSLGQGLEFLIYFQGNSAPDKSGLPSDRFSAERTGGSVSTLTIQRTQQEDSAVYLCASSLRAGEIYGYTFGSGTRLTVV.

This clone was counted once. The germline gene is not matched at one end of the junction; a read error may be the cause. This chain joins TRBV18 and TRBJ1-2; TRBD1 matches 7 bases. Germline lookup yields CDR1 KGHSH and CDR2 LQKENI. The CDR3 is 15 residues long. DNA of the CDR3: TGTGCCAGCTCACCAATTCAGGGGGAACCCTATGACTACACCTTC. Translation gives CASSPIQGEPYDYTF.

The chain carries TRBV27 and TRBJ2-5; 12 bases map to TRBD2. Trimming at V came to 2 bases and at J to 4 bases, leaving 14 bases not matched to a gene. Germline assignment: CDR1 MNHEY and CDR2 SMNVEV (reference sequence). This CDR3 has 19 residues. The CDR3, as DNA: TGTGCCAGCAGTTTACCTAGCGGGAGGGGAAAGGTGTCGAGAGAGACCCAGTACTTC. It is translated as CASSLPSGRGKVSRETQYF.

CDR3 nucleotides: TGTGCCAGCAGCCAACAGGGGACCGGGGAGCTGTTTTTT. Translating gives CASSQQGTGELFF. The V gene is TRBV6-4, the J gene TRBJ2-2, with 7 bases fitting TRBD1. Germline CDR1 reads MRHNA; CDR2 reads SNTAGT. After removal of 6 bases from V and 5 bases from J, the junction contained 3 bases not matched to a gene. The CDR3 contains 13 residues.

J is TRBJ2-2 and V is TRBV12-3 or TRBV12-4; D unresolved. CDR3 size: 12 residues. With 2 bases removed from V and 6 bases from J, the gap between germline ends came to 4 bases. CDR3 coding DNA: TGTGCCAGCAGTTTATATCCCGGGGAGCTGTTTTTT. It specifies CASSLYPGELFF.

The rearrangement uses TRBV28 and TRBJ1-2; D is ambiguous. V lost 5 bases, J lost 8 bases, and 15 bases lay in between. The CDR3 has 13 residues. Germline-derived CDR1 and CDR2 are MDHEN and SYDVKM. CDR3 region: CASSGTLTIGYTF. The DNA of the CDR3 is TGTGCCAGCAGTGGTACACTAACTATCGGCTACACCTTC.

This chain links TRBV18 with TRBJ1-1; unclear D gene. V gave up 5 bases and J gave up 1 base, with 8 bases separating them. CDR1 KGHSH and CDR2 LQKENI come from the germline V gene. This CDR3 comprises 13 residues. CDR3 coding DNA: TGTGCCAGCTCAAAGCAGGCGAACACTGAAGCTTTCTTT. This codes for CASSKQANTEAFF.

CDR3 DNA: TGTGCCAGCAGTTCACCCGACAGCTACGAGCAGTACTTC. Translated: CASSSPDSYEQYF. The V gene is TRBV28, the J gene TRBJ2-7, with a tentative D call TRBD1 (5 bases). This CDR3 has 13 residues. In germline, CDR1 is MDHEN, CDR2 SYDVKM. V gave up 4 bases and J gave up 3 bases, with 10 bases separating them.

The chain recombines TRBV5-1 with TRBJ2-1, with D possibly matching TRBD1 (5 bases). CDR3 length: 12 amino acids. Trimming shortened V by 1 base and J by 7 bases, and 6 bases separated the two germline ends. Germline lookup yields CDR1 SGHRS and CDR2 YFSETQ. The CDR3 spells CASSLTGNEQFF. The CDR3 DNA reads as TGCGCCAGCAGCTTGACAGGTAATGAGCAGTTCTTC.

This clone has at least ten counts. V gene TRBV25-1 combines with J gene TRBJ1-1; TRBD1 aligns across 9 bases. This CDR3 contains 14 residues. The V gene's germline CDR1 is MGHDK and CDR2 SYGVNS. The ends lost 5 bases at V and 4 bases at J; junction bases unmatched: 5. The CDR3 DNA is TGTGCCAGCAGTAGACAGGGGGGTATCACTGAAGCTTTCTTT. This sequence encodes CASSRQGGITEAFF.